This TCR beta chain originates from a study of OX40 agonist ivuxolimab in advanced cancers. With respect to the entire study: Ivuxolimab was an agonistic, fully human IgG2 monoclonal antibody directed against OX40 (CD134), a costimulatory receptor. The monotherapy dose-escalation portion (N of about 47 patients) of the phase I ivuxolimab trial is reported in the paper. Partial responses occurred in three dose-escalation patients, of whom one had hepatocellular carcinoma and two had cutaneous melanoma. The purpose of peripheral TCRbeta sequencing was to test whether ivuxolimab changed TCR sequence diversity and led to clonal T-cell expansion. A male proportion of almost 85% and a mean age of approximately 58 years, ranging from 23 to 79, were recorded for the dose-escalation cohort. Intravenous ivuxolimab was administered to patients every 2 weeks at six dose levels: 0.01, 0.1, 0.3, 1.5, 3 and 10 mg/kg. Patients were allowed to have had prior anti-PD-1, anti-PD-L1 or anti-CTLA-4 therapy, and approximately 40% of the dose-escalation patients had been treated with checkpoint inhibitors. Of the 50 to 55 dose-escalation patients, hepatocellular carcinoma was present in 19, melanoma in around 15, renal cell carcinoma in 9 and head and neck cancer in 9.

Based on the germline V gene, the CDR1 and CDR2 sequences are SNHLY and FYNNEI. The junction carries 10 bases between V and J, which are trimmed by 0 bases and 4 bases respectively. From the cysteine through the phenylalanine, the CDR3 covers 15 amino acids. The read is trimmed to its CDR3 DNA, 45 bases read in frame from base 1. This clone was seen a few times. The antigen this receptor binds is unknown. No base quality values were provided; no much bigger clone lies one nucleotide off. Genomic DNA was isolated from the sorted cells so that the TCRbeta CDR3 region could be sequenced. The immunoSEQ Assay was used for sequencing of TCRbeta CDR3 regions. TCRdb took this table from immuneACCESS and kept in-frame rearrangements with V and J called. Such tables lack part of the clones; where checked against another copy, unresolved V genes explain under half of the gap, and the rest is unexplained. This sample holds 15,000 to 20,000 clones; about 70% were observed only once. The ten largest clones add up to around 30% of the sample.

Overall study results and their limits: Antigen specificity was not determined for the clonally expanded peripheral T cells. Low levels of normalized T-cell clonal expansion were also seen in some patients who did not respond. At doses of 0.1 to 3.0 mg/kg, clonal expansion of both CD4+ and CD8+ blood T cells was observed from baseline to week 6. In partial responders in the 0.1-3.0 mg/kg groups, normalized peripheral clonal expansion was found to be among the lowest, especially among CD8+ T cells. After ivuxolimab, expanded clones were on average more numerous among CD8+ T cells than among CD4+ T cells.

Patients with a history of autoimmune disease or receiving systemic immunosuppression were excluded from the trial. In every dose cohort, peripheral blood was drawn for TCR sequencing at baseline, cycle 4 day 1, and cycle 7 day 1. The samples were drawn from a first-in-human, open-label, multicenter phase I dose-escalation trial of ivuxolimab. Adults with locally advanced or metastatic head and neck squamous cell, hepatocellular, melanoma or renal cell carcinoma were enrolled in the trial. Before TCR sequencing, CD4+ T cells and CD8+ T cells were sorted from peripheral blood as separate populations.

This sequence originates from an adult with an advanced solid tumor such as melanoma, head and neck, liver or kidney cancer. Specimen: CD4+ or CD8+ T cells sorted from blood, collected in a trial of the OX40 agonist ivuxolimab. The sequence is built from TRBV2 and TRBJ1-5; possibly the D gene is TRBD1, per 6 matching bases. The CDR3 protein: CASSEARTANQPQHF. The DNA sequence is TGTGCCAGCAGTGAAGCGCGGACAGCGAATCAGCCCCAGCATTTT.